This T cell receptor (beta chain) was profiled in a study of CD8 T cells in ankylosing spondylitis. Study outcomes and limitations: Apparently characteristic of ankylosing spondylitis blood was a TCR beta motif (eight highly homologous variants). Some motif variants had been reported before (in reactive arthritis synovial fluid and blood). Within peripheral blood, clones linked to disease were CD8+ and relatively rare. Reports say disease-linked clones showed up significantly more in matched ankylosing spondylitis synovial fluid.

Remarks on this clonotype: What it binds is unknown.

Quantitative 5'-RACE with molecular barcodes was used to make the TCR beta libraries. MiXCR, applied by TCRdb to the 5' RACE reads, yields one record per CDR3 protein. The data hold about 390,000 distinct CDR3 sequences, with under 25% observed a single time. The CDR3 is 14 residues long. V shed 3 bases and J shed 8 bases, with 15 bases lying between them. Germline V gene data show CDR1 as SGHDT and CDR2 as YYEEEE. Sample: blood, either unsorted or a sorted T cell fraction (not recorded which). The gene calls are TRBV5-6 and TRBJ2-1; TRBD1 is a possible D gene (7 bases). The sequence came from a male donor with ankylosing spondylitis. CDR3 residues: CASSSAQGGDEQFF. The CDR3 coding sequence is TGTGCCAGCAGCTCCGCCCAGGGGGGAGATGAGCAGTTCTTC.